This T cell receptor (beta chain) comes out of a study of T cell repertoires in cytomegalovirus infection (dated by TCRdb to the late 2010s). In terms of the full investigation: Because public TCR beta signatures pointed to carriage of CMV infection together with the matching HLA type, the HLA type of each donor mattered for the analysis.

Cut back by 3 bases and 3 bases, the V and J ends lie 12 bases apart. For CDR1 and CDR2, the germline V gene lists SGHRS and YFSETQ. Including the terminal cysteine and phenylalanine, the CDR3 comprises 14 residues. Only the CDR3 part of the read is kept: 42 bases, read in frame from the first base. Study-level results and caveats: The ex vivo response was dominated by HLA-C-restricted CMV-specific TCR beta clonotypes, which also provided the single most frequent clonotype in two of eight donors. Carriers of CMV infection plus the relevant HLA type were discriminated by the cumulative frequency of public TCR beta family members in the study cohort and in an independent roughly 370-donor cohort.

There are a few counts of this clonotype. Its antigen is still unknown. One base away there is no much larger clone; base qualities are not given. Sequenced on an Illumina HiSeq 1500. TCRdb passed the public sequencing reads through fastp at Q25 and MiXCR, retaining productive beta sequences. Identical CDR3 proteins give one entry, which carries the most common genes and DNA. The sample profile shows about 490,000 distinct CDR3 sequences; roughly 10% of them were found once. The biggest ten clones account for approximately 10% of the sample. This receptor was identified in a human donor in good health (CMV status not recorded). Some clones in this sample may be carry-over from other donors' samples. The chain couples TRBV5-1 to TRBJ1-1; TRBD1 is a weak D gene call, 6 bases matching. The sample comprised PBMCs. The DNA is as follows: TGCGCCAGCAGCTCCGAGAGGGGGGACACTGAAGCTTTCTTT. The encoded protein is CASSSERGDTEAFF.